This TCR beta chain was documented in a study of cytomegalovirus exposure and HLA in healthy donors. PCR primers comprised 60 Vbeta and 13 Jbeta primers. The assay was immunoSEQ multiplex PCR, and TCRdb's table has in-frame clones only and misses some. This table holds some 70,000 clones, around 78% found once. Sequenced: PBMCs. This TCR was recovered from a man between 18 and 35 years old in good health and CMV-seropositive.

CDR3 sequence reads: CASSYSRGRNEQFF. CDR3 DNA: TGTGCCAGCAGTTACTCGAGGGGGCGCAATGAGCAGTTCTTC. The V call is TRBV6-6, the J call TRBJ2-1; 7 bases align to TRBD1. With 0 bases clipped from V and 6 bases from J, the junction kept 2 bases outside the gene matches. CDR3 length equals 14 residues. Germline CDR1 MNHNY, CDR2 SVGAGI (reference sequence).